This is a list of T cell receptor beta chains from one sample in a study of blood T cell repertoires in COVID-19. The table came from immunoSEQ multiplex PCR; TCRdb's copy has only in-frame clones and leaves some out. This repertoire shows more than 95,000 clones, roughly 82% found once; its top ten account for approximately 26%. Material for sequencing was peripheral blood. The receptors were sampled from a man aged 55 to 69 with acute or convalescent COVID-19. The CDR3 runs from the conserved cysteine through the conserved F or W. The order of the fields is CDR3 length, J gene, D gene, clone size, V gene, CDR3 DNA, CDR3 protein. A D gene is named only where the DNA matches it firmly. The listing skips clone size in some rows; elsewhere it reads once, few, many or a size class.

len: 14; j_gene: TRBJ2-5; d_gene: TRBD1; abundance: .; v_gene: TRBV27; CDR3nt: TGTGCCAGCAGTCCCGACAGGGTCGACGGGACCCAGTACTTC; CDR3aa: CASSPDRVDGTQYF
len: 15; j_gene: TRBJ2-7; d_gene: .; abundance: .; v_gene: TRBV4-1; CDR3nt: TGCGCCAGCAGCCCCGAGGTCTGGATCAACTACGAGCAGTACTTC; CDR3aa: CASSPEVWINYEQYF
len: 17; j_gene: TRBJ2-3; d_gene: TRBD2; abundance: .; v_gene: TRBV5-1; CDR3nt: TGCGCCAGCAGCTTAACCGGGACTAGCGGGAGTATTGATACGCAGTATTTT; CDR3aa: CASSLTGTSGSIDTQYF
len: 13; j_gene: TRBJ1-5; d_gene: .; abundance: .; v_gene: TRBV14; CDR3nt: TGTGCCAGCAGCCAAGATGAGGCTCAGCCCCAGCATTTT; CDR3aa: CASSQDEAQPQHF
len: 11; j_gene: TRBJ1-1; d_gene: .; abundance: .; v_gene: TRBV6-5; CDR3nt: TGTGCCAGCAGCAGGGGCACTGAAGCTTTCTTT; CDR3aa: CASSRGTEAFF
len: 14; j_gene: TRBJ2-1; d_gene: .; abundance: .; v_gene: TRBV5-1; CDR3nt: TGCGCCAGCAGCTTGAATAGCGCCGGCAATGAGCAGTTCTTC; CDR3aa: CASSLNSAGNEQFF
len: 18; j_gene: TRBJ1-6; d_gene: .; abundance: .; v_gene: TRBV9; CDR3nt: TGTGCCAGCAGCGTCCGACCAGACCCGGGACTTTATAATTCACCCCTCCACTTT; CDR3aa: CASSVRPDPGLYNSPLHF
len: 15; j_gene: TRBJ2-1; d_gene: .; abundance: .; v_gene: TRBV5-1; CDR3nt: TGCGCCAGCAGCTTGCCCAGGGGAGACTACAATGAGCAGTTCTTC; CDR3aa: CASSLPRGDYNEQFF
len: 12; j_gene: TRBJ1-1; d_gene: .; abundance: .; v_gene: TRBV6-5; CDR3nt: TGTGCCAGCAGTTACTCGAGTCATGAAGCTTTCTTT; CDR3aa: CASSYSSHEAFF
len: 13; j_gene: TRBJ1-2; d_gene: TRBD1; abundance: .; v_gene: TRBV28; CDR3nt: TGTGCCAGCGGGGCACAGGGGGCGTTTGGCTACACCTTC; CDR3aa: CASGAQGAFGYTF
len: 13; j_gene: TRBJ2-1; d_gene: .; abundance: once; v_gene: TRBV7-6; CDR3nt: TGTGCCAGCAGCTTAATTTCAGGGAATGAGCAGTTCTTC; CDR3aa: CASSLISGNEQFF
len: 16; j_gene: TRBJ1-4; d_gene: TRBD1; abundance: .; v_gene: TRBV6-5; CDR3nt: TGTGCCAGCAGTTACTCGACAGGGCATACTAATGAAAAACTGTTTTTT; CDR3aa: CASSYSTGHTNEKLFF
len: 13; j_gene: TRBJ2-5; d_gene: TRBD1; abundance: .; v_gene: TRBV24-1; CDR3nt: TGTGCCACCAGCCCGGGACAGCAAGAGACCCAGTACTTC; CDR3aa: CATSPGQQETQYF
len: 14; j_gene: TRBJ2-1; d_gene: .; abundance: .; v_gene: TRBV5-1; CDR3nt: TGCGCCAGCAGCTTGGTTCTAGAGTCCCATGAGCAGTTCTTC; CDR3aa: CASSLVLESHEQFF
len: 18; j_gene: TRBJ2-1; d_gene: TRBD2; abundance: few; v_gene: TRBV4-2; CDR3nt: TGTGCCAGCAGCCTCCTCGTCCTAGCGGGGGGGTCCTACAATGAGCAGTTCTTC; CDR3aa: CASSLLVLAGGSYNEQFF
len: 15; j_gene: TRBJ2-1; d_gene: TRBD1; abundance: .; v_gene: TRBV2; CDR3nt: TGTGCCAGCAGTGATCAGGGGGTTCTCTACAATGAGCAGTTCTTC; CDR3aa: CASSDQGVLYNEQFF
len: 13; j_gene: TRBJ2-1; d_gene: .; abundance: .; v_gene: TRBV12-3/TRBV12-4; CDR3nt: TGTGCCAGCAGTTTAAGGGCAGGGAATGAGCAGTTCTTC; CDR3aa: CASSLRAGNEQFF
len: 18; j_gene: TRBJ2-3; d_gene: TRBD2; abundance: .; v_gene: TRBV11-3; CDR3nt: TGTGCCAGCAGCAACGGACTAGCGGGAGGGATTCACACAGATACGCAGTATTTT; CDR3aa: CASSNGLAGGIHTDTQYF
len: 11; j_gene: TRBJ2-1; d_gene: .; abundance: once; v_gene: TRBV4-3; CDR3nt: TGCGCCAGCGCATTGGGGGGTGAGCAGTTCTTC; CDR3aa: CASALGGEQFF
len: 15; j_gene: TRBJ1-6; d_gene: .; abundance: .; v_gene: TRBV19; CDR3nt: TGTGCCAGTAGTATAGGCGGGGCAACTACTTCACCCCTCCACTTT; CDR3aa: CASSIGGATTSPLHF